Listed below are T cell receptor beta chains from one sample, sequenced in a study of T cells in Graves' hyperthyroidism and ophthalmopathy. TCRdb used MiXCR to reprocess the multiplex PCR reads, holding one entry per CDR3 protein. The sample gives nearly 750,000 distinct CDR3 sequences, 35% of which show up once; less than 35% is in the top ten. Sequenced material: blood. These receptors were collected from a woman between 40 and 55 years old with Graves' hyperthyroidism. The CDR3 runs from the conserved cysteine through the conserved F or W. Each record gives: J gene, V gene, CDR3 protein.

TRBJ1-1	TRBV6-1	CASSRGQGRVTEAFF
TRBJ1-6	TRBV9	CASSPPDSSYNSPLHF
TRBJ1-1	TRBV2	CASSDTDRAPLPEAFF
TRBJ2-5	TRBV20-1	CSVDRGLVQETQYF
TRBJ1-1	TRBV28	CASSSPGQDTEAFF
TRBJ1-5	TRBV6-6	CASSYRQGNKPQHF
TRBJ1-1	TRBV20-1	CSARVPILTARGTEAFF
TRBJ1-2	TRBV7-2	CASSQELWEGAGGYTF
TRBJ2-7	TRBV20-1	CSARTGGDYEQYF
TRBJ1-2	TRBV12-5	CASGLVLRRVNYGYTF
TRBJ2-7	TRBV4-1	CASSHQDRVSTYEQYF
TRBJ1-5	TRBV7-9	CAWNAGGDQPQHF
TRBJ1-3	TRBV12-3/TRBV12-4	CASRPTGMVSGNTIYF
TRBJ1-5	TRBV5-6	CASSPNGGNQPQHF
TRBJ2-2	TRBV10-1	CASSLMTGELFF
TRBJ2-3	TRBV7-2	CASSGLAGVTDTQYF
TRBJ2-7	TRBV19	CASSIDYAASYEQYF
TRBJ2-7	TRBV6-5	CASSYQAEQYF
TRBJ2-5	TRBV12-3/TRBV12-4	CASRAGSGGHKYF
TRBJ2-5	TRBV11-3	CASSQGLDRQETQYF
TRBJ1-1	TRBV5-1	CASRLGTGNTEAFF
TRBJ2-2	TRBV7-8	CASSLKRFANTGELFF
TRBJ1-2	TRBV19	CASSISGQGLGGYTF
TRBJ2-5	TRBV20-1	CSARDEGGRAPVQETQYF
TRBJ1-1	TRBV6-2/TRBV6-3	CASTAGGLNTEAFF
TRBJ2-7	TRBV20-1	CSASENYEQYF
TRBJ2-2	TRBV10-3	CAISESVEELFF
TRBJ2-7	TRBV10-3	CAISEGGPRTYEQYF